A selection of T cell receptor beta chains follows, all from one sample in a study of identical twins. Each CDR3 protein gets one entry after TCRdb re-called the 5' RACE reads with MiXCR. The table records about 190,000 distinct CDR3 sequences, more than 15% of them present only once. These data also featured in a second study, about T cells expressing NK-cell markers.

The source material was CD8+ T cells sorted from blood. The receptor source for this set is a woman in her late teens or twenties in good health. Both conserved end residues are part of each CDR3. D genes are given only for firm matches. Expanded clones are given a class, and other clones once, few, many or no size at all.

abundance: -; v_gene: TRBV9; d_gene: TRBD1; len: 16; j_gene: TRBJ2-7; CDR3aa: CASSSPTGTGGYEQYF; CDR3nt: TGTGCCAGCAGCTCCCCCACCGGGACAGGGGGCTACGAGCAGTACTTC
abundance: -; v_gene: TRBV9; d_gene: TRBD2; len: 14; j_gene: TRBJ2-5; CDR3aa: CASSASGSLETQYF; CDR3nt: TGTGCCAGCAGCGCTAGCGGGTCCTTAGAGACCCAGTACTTC
abundance: -; v_gene: TRBV14; d_gene: -; len: 13; j_gene: TRBJ2-7; CDR3aa: CASGPLSSYEQYF; CDR3nt: TGTGCCAGCGGACCCTTGAGCTCCTACGAGCAGTACTTC
abundance: -; v_gene: TRBV4-1; d_gene: -; len: 13; j_gene: TRBJ2-7; CDR3aa: CASSQQGSYEQYF; CDR3nt: TGCGCCAGCAGCCAACAGGGGTCCTACGAGCAGTACTTC
abundance: -; v_gene: TRBV28; d_gene: -; len: 18; j_gene: TRBJ1-1; CDR3aa: CASSNLGGSKNFNTEAFF; CDR3nt: TGTGCCAGCAGCAATCTAGGGGGTTCGAAGAACTTCAACACTGAAGCTTTCTTT
abundance: few; v_gene: TRBV11-2; d_gene: -; len: 11; j_gene: TRBJ2-1; CDR3aa: CASSTNHEQFF; CDR3nt: TGTGCCAGCAGCACGAACCATGAGCAGTTCTTC
abundance: few; v_gene: TRBV18; d_gene: TRBD1; len: 16; j_gene: TRBJ2-1; CDR3aa: CASSEQGTGGKNEQFF; CDR3nt: TGTGCCAGCTCCGAACAGGGGACAGGGGGAAAAAATGAGCAGTTCTTC
abundance: -; v_gene: TRBV12-3/TRBV12-4; d_gene: -; len: 14; j_gene: TRBJ1-1; CDR3aa: CASSVTGWSTEAFF; CDR3nt: TGTGCCAGCAGTGTTACAGGGTGGAGCACTGAAGCTTTCTTT
abundance: -; v_gene: TRBV12-3/TRBV12-4; d_gene: -; len: 11; j_gene: TRBJ1-1; CDR3aa: CASFADQEAFF; CDR3nt: TGTGCCAGCTTTGCAGACCAAGAAGCTTTCTTT
abundance: few; v_gene: TRBV27; d_gene: TRBD2; len: 15; j_gene: TRBJ2-7; CDR3aa: CASSLGLAGVWEQYF; CDR3nt: TGTGCCAGCAGTTTAGGGTTAGCGGGAGTGTGGGAGCAGTACTTC
abundance: few; v_gene: TRBV4-3; d_gene: TRBD1; len: 14; j_gene: TRBJ1-2; CDR3aa: CASSQAGGNYGYTF; CDR3nt: TGCGCCAGCAGCCAGGCAGGGGGCAACTATGGCTACACCTTC
abundance: few; v_gene: TRBV7-6; d_gene: -; len: 19; j_gene: TRBJ2-1; CDR3aa: CASSLAVKISLGRYNEQFF; CDR3nt: TGTGCCAGCAGCTTAGCAGTTAAGATATCCTTAGGCCGCTACAATGAGCAGTTCTTC
abundance: few; v_gene: TRBV6-1; d_gene: -; len: 11; j_gene: TRBJ2-5; CDR3aa: CASSERGTQYF; CDR3nt: TGTGCCAGCAGTGAAAGGGGGACCCAGTACTTC
abundance: -; v_gene: TRBV4-1; d_gene: -; len: 16; j_gene: TRBJ2-2; CDR3aa: CASSQSGVEDTGELFF; CDR3nt: TGCGCCAGCAGCCAAAGCGGAGTAGAGGACACCGGGGAGCTGTTTTTT
abundance: -; v_gene: TRBV15; d_gene: TRBD1; len: 15; j_gene: TRBJ1-2; CDR3aa: CATSKEAGTAAIGSF; CDR3nt: TGTGCCACCAGCAAGGAGGCCGGGACAGCCGCGATCGGTTCCTTC
abundance: -; v_gene: TRBV7-2; d_gene: TRBD2; len: 16; j_gene: TRBJ2-2; CDR3aa: CASSLIAGGDIGELFF; CDR3nt: TGTGCCAGCAGCTTGATCGCGGGAGGGGATATCGGGGAGCTGTTTTTT
abundance: few; v_gene: TRBV10-3; d_gene: TRBD1; len: 17; j_gene: TRBJ2-5; CDR3aa: CAISGMPGQDAGETQYF; CDR3nt: TGTGCCATCAGTGGGATGCCGGGACAGGACGCGGGGGAGACCCAGTACTTC
abundance: -; v_gene: TRBV5-1; d_gene: -; len: 15; j_gene: TRBJ2-7; CDR3aa: CASSLDPSLAYEQYF; CDR3nt: TGCGCCAGCAGCTTGGATCCTAGCCTCGCCTACGAGCAGTACTTC
abundance: -; v_gene: TRBV12-5; d_gene: -; len: 17; j_gene: TRBJ2-7; CDR3aa: CASGLGSWASATYEQYF; CDR3nt: TGTGCTAGTGGTTTGGGGTCGTGGGCTAGCGCTACCTACGAGCAGTACTTC
abundance: -; v_gene: TRBV27; d_gene: -; len: 14; j_gene: TRBJ1-5; CDR3aa: CASKTTGGNQPQHF; CDR3nt: TGTGCCAGCAAAACCACGGGGGGAAATCAGCCCCAGCATTTT
abundance: -; v_gene: TRBV5-6; d_gene: -; len: 13; j_gene: TRBJ1-1; CDR3aa: CASRTYQNTEAFF; CDR3nt: TGTGCCAGCAGAACCTATCAGAACACTGAAGCTTTCTTT
abundance: -; v_gene: TRBV20-1; d_gene: TRBD2; len: 15; j_gene: TRBJ2-5; CDR3aa: CSARDLLADQETQYF; CDR3nt: TGCAGTGCTAGAGATTTACTAGCGGACCAAGAGACCCAGTACTTC
abundance: -; v_gene: TRBV7-9; d_gene: TRBD1; len: 14; j_gene: TRBJ1-1; CDR3aa: CASRDGQGTAEAFF; CDR3nt: TGTGCCAGCAGAGACGGACAGGGGACCGCTGAAGCTTTCTTT
abundance: few; v_gene: TRBV5-6; d_gene: TRBD1; len: 16; j_gene: TRBJ1-5; CDR3aa: CASSPSTGAVNQPQHF; CDR3nt: TGTGCCAGCAGCCCCTCCACAGGGGCGGTCAATCAGCCCCAGCATTTT
abundance: -; v_gene: TRBV9; d_gene: -; len: 13; j_gene: TRBJ2-7; CDR3aa: CASSAGISYEQYF; CDR3nt: TGTGCCAGCAGCGCGGGGATCTCCTACGAGCAGTACTTC
abundance: -; v_gene: TRBV6-5; d_gene: -; len: 13; j_gene: TRBJ2-3; CDR3aa: CASSYSSGLSAYF; CDR3nt: TGTGCCAGCAGTTACTCGAGCGGACTCTCTGCGTATTTT
abundance: -; v_gene: TRBV3-1; d_gene: -; len: 12; j_gene: TRBJ2-2; CDR3aa: CASSQGGYELFF; CDR3nt: TGTGCCAGCAGCCAAGGGGGGTATGAGCTGTTTTTT
abundance: few; v_gene: TRBV20-1; d_gene: TRBD2; len: 19; j_gene: TRBJ2-5; CDR3aa: CSALRTSGDNKYNQETQYF; CDR3nt: TGCAGTGCTTTACGGACTAGCGGGGACAACAAATATAATCAAGAGACCCAGTACTTC
abundance: -; v_gene: TRBV18; d_gene: -; len: 16; j_gene: TRBJ2-7; CDR3aa: CASSPWDLGRPFEQYF; CDR3nt: TGTGCCAGCTCACCATGGGACCTAGGGCGGCCGTTCGAGCAGTACTTC
abundance: -; v_gene: TRBV27; d_gene: -; len: 13; j_gene: TRBJ1-2; CDR3aa: CASRDRFGDGYTF; CDR3nt: TGTGCCAGCAGAGACCGCTTTGGGGATGGCTACACCTTC
abundance: few; v_gene: TRBV7-8; d_gene: -; len: 16; j_gene: TRBJ1-2; CDR3aa: CASSFSQSAANYGYTF; CDR3nt: TGTGCCAGCAGCTTTAGTCAGAGCGCAGCTAACTATGGCTACACCTTC
abundance: few; v_gene: TRBV3-1; d_gene: -; len: 14; j_gene: TRBJ2-5; CDR3aa: CASSQEARAPAQYF; CDR3nt: TGTGCCAGCAGCCAAGAAGCCAGGGCCCCTGCCCAGTACTTC
abundance: -; v_gene: TRBV9; d_gene: TRBD2; len: 14; j_gene: TRBJ2-3; CDR3aa: CASESSGESDTQYF; CDR3nt: TGTGCCAGCGAGTCTAGCGGGGAGTCGGATACGCAGTATTTT
abundance: few; v_gene: TRBV6-5; d_gene: -; len: 15; j_gene: TRBJ2-5; CDR3aa: CASSWGPQGAETQYF; CDR3nt: TGTGCCAGCAGTTGGGGACCCCAAGGGGCTGAGACCCAGTACTTC
abundance: few; v_gene: TRBV20-1; d_gene: -; len: 13; j_gene: TRBJ1-3; CDR3aa: CSGRGVGGNTIYF; CDR3nt: TGCAGTGGAAGGGGAGTGGGCGGAAACACCATATATTTT
abundance: -; v_gene: TRBV15; d_gene: TRBD1; len: 15; j_gene: TRBJ2-1; CDR3aa: CATSISGRGIGEQFF; CDR3nt: TGTGCCACCAGCATCTCGGGCAGGGGGATAGGAGAGCAGTTCTTC
abundance: few; v_gene: TRBV11-2; d_gene: -; len: 11; j_gene: TRBJ2-7; CDR3aa: CASSFGTEQYF; CDR3nt: TGTGCCAGCAGCTTCGGGACCGAGCAGTACTTC
abundance: -; v_gene: TRBV11-1; d_gene: -; len: 18; j_gene: TRBJ2-1; CDR3aa: CASSASAGGASSYNEQFF; CDR3nt: TGTGCCAGCAGCGCTAGCGCAGGGGGGGCCAGCTCCTACAATGAGCAGTTCTTC
abundance: many; v_gene: TRBV12-3/TRBV12-4; d_gene: TRBD2; len: 14; j_gene: TRBJ2-7; CDR3aa: CASSSAGVSYEQYF; CDR3nt: TGTGCCAGCAGTTCCGCGGGGGTCTCCTACGAGCAGTACTTC
abundance: -; v_gene: TRBV12-3/TRBV12-4; d_gene: -; len: 14; j_gene: TRBJ1-3; CDR3aa: CASSLFGPGNTIYF; CDR3nt: TGTGCCAGCAGTTTGTTTGGACCCGGAAACACCATATATTTT
abundance: -; v_gene: TRBV12-5; d_gene: TRBD2; len: 15; j_gene: TRBJ2-1; CDR3aa: CASGLIAGAYNEQFF; CDR3nt: TGTGCTAGTGGTTTGATAGCGGGGGCCTACAATGAGCAGTTCTTC
abundance: few; v_gene: TRBV12-3/TRBV12-4; d_gene: TRBD1; len: 14; j_gene: TRBJ1-2; CDR3aa: CASTKLDRIPGYTF; CDR3nt: TGTGCCAGCACCAAATTGGACAGGATCCCTGGCTACACCTTC
abundance: -; v_gene: TRBV20-1; d_gene: TRBD2; len: 17; j_gene: TRBJ2-3; CDR3aa: CSAREGGGLKYTDTQYF; CDR3nt: TGCAGTGCTAGAGAAGGCGGGGGGCTCAAGTACACAGATACGCAGTATTTT
abundance: -; v_gene: TRBV19; d_gene: TRBD1; len: 16; j_gene: TRBJ2-1; CDR3aa: CASSRVPGQGSNEQFF; CDR3nt: TGTGCCAGTAGTAGGGTACCGGGACAGGGTTCCAATGAGCAGTTCTTC
abundance: -; v_gene: TRBV6-2/TRBV6-3; d_gene: -; len: 20; j_gene: TRBJ2-6; CDR3aa: CASSYYQSSGLSSGANVLTF; CDR3nt: TGTGCCAGCAGTTACTATCAATCGTCAGGGCTAAGCTCTGGGGCCAACGTCCTGACTTTC
abundance: few; v_gene: TRBV7-6; d_gene: TRBD1; len: 16; j_gene: TRBJ2-3; CDR3aa: CASSPLRDSSTDTQYF; CDR3nt: TGTGCCAGCAGCCCGCTCCGGGACAGCAGCACAGATACGCAGTATTTT